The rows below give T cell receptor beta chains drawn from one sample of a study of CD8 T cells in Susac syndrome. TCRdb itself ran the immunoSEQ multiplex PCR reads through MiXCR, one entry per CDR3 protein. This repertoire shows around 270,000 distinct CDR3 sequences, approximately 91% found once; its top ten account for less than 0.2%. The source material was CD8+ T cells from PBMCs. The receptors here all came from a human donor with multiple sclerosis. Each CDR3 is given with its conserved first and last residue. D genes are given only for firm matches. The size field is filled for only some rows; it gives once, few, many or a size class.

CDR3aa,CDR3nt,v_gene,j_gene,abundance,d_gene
CASSHINTGELLF,TGTGCCAGCAGCCACATAAACACCGGGGAGCTGCTTTTT,TRBV9,TRBJ2-2,-,-
CASSFSGAPNYGYTF,TGTGCCAGCAGTTTTTCCGGGGCGCCTAACTATGGCTACACCTTC,TRBV12-3/TRBV12-4,TRBJ1-2,-,-
CSVESAEAFF,TGCAGCGTTGAATCGGCTGAAGCTTTCTTT,TRBV29-1,TRBJ1-1,-,-
CASSHGTFNEQFF,TGTGCCAGCAGCCACGGGACCTTCAATGAGCAGTTCTTC,TRBV7-9,TRBJ2-1,-,-
CASSLGGGGNEQFF,TGTGCCAGCAGTTTAGGCGGTGGGGGCAATGAGCAGTTCTTC,TRBV7-9,TRBJ2-1,few,-
CASSQDTALLQTQYF,TGTGCCAGCAGCCAAGATACCGCCCTCCTCCAGACCCAGTACTTC,TRBV14,TRBJ2-5,-,-
CSVKRLTGELFF,TGCAGCGTTAAACGGCTGACCGGGGAGCTGTTTTTT,TRBV29-1,TRBJ2-2,-,-
CASSSIDEQFF,TGTGCCAGCAGCTCCATCGATGAGCAGTTCTTC,TRBV7-9,TRBJ2-1,-,-
CSAWDRDLSGNTIYF,TGCAGTGCTTGGGACAGGGATCTGTCTGGAAACACCATATATTTT,TRBV20-1,TRBJ1-3,-,TRBD1
CASSRPQGDTNTGELFF,TGTGCCAGCAGCCGACCCCAGGGGGACACGAACACCGGGGAGCTGTTTTTT,TRBV7-8,TRBJ2-2,-,TRBD1
CASSFYGSVGETQYF,TGTGCCAGCAGCTTTTACGGGTCCGTTGGAGAGACCCAGTACTTC,TRBV7-9,TRBJ2-5,-,-
CASGLLGLGGRVFSGYTF,TGTGCTAGTGGTTTGCTGGGACTGGGTGGTAGAGTTTTCTCTGGCTACACCTTC,TRBV12-5,TRBJ1-2,-,-
CAISESDRDRGGDEQFF,TGTGCCATCAGTGAGTCAGACCGGGACAGGGGAGGCGATGAGCAGTTCTTC,TRBV10-3,TRBJ2-1,-,TRBD1
CAWTLVGGSYNEQFF,TGTGCCTGGACCCTTGTGGGGGGCTCCTACAATGAGCAGTTCTTC,TRBV30,TRBJ2-1,-,-
CASSLEQGNSPLHF,TGCGCCAGCAGCTTGGAACAGGGTAATTCACCCCTCCACTTT,TRBV5-1,TRBJ1-6,-,-
CASSQAKGSQPQHF,TGCGCCAGCAGCCAAGCGAAAGGGAGTCAGCCCCAGCATTTT,TRBV4-1,TRBJ1-5,few,-
CASSPQDTQYF,TGTGCCAGCAGCCCCCAGGATACGCAGTATTTT,TRBV6-2/TRBV6-3,TRBJ2-3,-,-
CASSSIAGGTYNEQFF,TGTGCCAGCAGTTCTATAGCGGGCGGAACATACAATGAGCAGTTCTTC,TRBV27,TRBJ2-1,-,TRBD2
CASQGNNYNEQFF,TGTGCCAGCCAGGGGAACAATTACAATGAGCAGTTCTTC,TRBV2,TRBJ2-1,-,-
CSARGEQEAGANVLTF,TGCAGTGCTAGAGGGGAACAGGAGGCTGGGGCCAACGTCCTGACTTTC,TRBV20-1,TRBJ2-6,-,-
CASSLWDSEQFF,TGTGCCAGCAGCTTATGGGACTCGGAGCAGTTCTTC,TRBV7-9,TRBJ2-1,-,-
CASSPFSWGQETQYF,TGTGCCAGCTCACCTTTCTCCTGGGGCCAAGAGACCCAGTACTTC,TRBV18,TRBJ2-5,once,-
CSARDYRSSYNEQFF,TGCAGTGCTCGCGACTACCGGAGCTCCTACAATGAGCAGTTCTTC,TRBV20-1,TRBJ2-1,-,-
CASTWGGSTYEQYF,TGTGCCAGCACCTGGGGGGGGTCAACCTACGAGCAGTACTTC,TRBV28,TRBJ2-7,-,TRBD2
CASSLPLAGTYEQYF,TGTGCCAGCAGTTTACCGTTGGCGGGGACCTACGAGCAGTACTTC,TRBV28,TRBJ2-7,once,-
CSVVPGPRGVDEQFF,TGCAGCGTTGTACCCGGGCCTAGAGGGGTCGATGAGCAGTTCTTC,TRBV29-1,TRBJ2-1,-,-
CAISEVDSPEAFF,TGTGCCATCAGTGAGGTGGACAGTCCTGAAGCTTTCTTT,TRBV10-3,TRBJ1-1,-,-
CASSVQGVGGNTIYF,TGTGCCAGCAGCGTCCAGGGGGTGGGAGGAAACACCATATATTTT,TRBV9,TRBJ1-3,-,TRBD1
CASSLMLAGGADTQYF,TGTGCCAGCAGTTTAATGCTAGCGGGAGGCGCAGATACGCAGTATTTT,TRBV27,TRBJ2-3,-,TRBD2
CASSSPNTSGPGYEQFF,TGTGCCAGCAGCTCCCCTAATACTAGCGGACCCGGCTATGAGCAGTTCTTC,TRBV7-9,TRBJ2-1,-,TRBD2
CASSLPISSGANVLTF,TGTGCCAGCAGCTTGCCGATTAGCTCTGGGGCCAACGTCCTGACTTTC,TRBV7-9,TRBJ2-6,-,-
CASSDDSGNTEAFF,TGTGCCAGCAGCGATGACAGTGGTAACACTGAAGCTTTCTTT,TRBV5-4,TRBJ1-1,-,-
CASSPQGFDSNQPQHF,TGTGCCAGCTCACCACAGGGCTTTGATAGCAATCAGCCCCAGCATTTT,TRBV18,TRBJ1-5,-,-
CASSIQDNYGYTF,TGTGCCAGCAGTATACAGGATAACTATGGCTACACCTTC,TRBV6-1,TRBJ1-2,-,-
CASSYGGDRTPAAPLHF,TGTGCCAGCAGTTACGGAGGGGACCGTACACCGGCGGCACCCCTCCACTTT,TRBV6-2/TRBV6-3,TRBJ1-6,-,-
CASSAGLGGYEQYF,TGTGCCAGCAGCGCGGGACTGGGGGGCTACGAGCAGTACTTC,TRBV9,TRBJ2-7,few,-
CASSLASTYTEAFF,TGTGCCAGCAGTCTCGCTTCGACATACACTGAAGCTTTCTTT,TRBV12-3/TRBV12-4,TRBJ1-1,-,-
CSALGAADTQYF,TGCAGCGCTCTGGGGGCAGCAGATACGCAGTATTTT,TRBV29-1,TRBJ2-3,-,-
CASSYSGAYEQYF,TGTGCCAGCAGTTATAGTGGGGCCTACGAGCAGTACTTT,TRBV6-2/TRBV6-3,TRBJ2-7,-,-
CASSEYASTDTQYF,TGTGCCAGCAGTGAATACGCAAGCACAGATACGCAGTATTTT,TRBV2,TRBJ2-3,-,-
CASSLHGTGGGYEQYF,TGTGCCAGCAGCTTACACGGGACAGGGGGTGGGTACGAGCAGTACTTC,TRBV7-9,TRBJ2-7,once,TRBD1
CSVGTTGGAGELFF,TGCAGCGTCGGGACTACTGGAGGCGCCGGGGAGCTGTTTTTT,TRBV29-1,TRBJ2-2,once,TRBD2
CATSGQGETGELFF,TGTGCCACGAGCGGACAGGGGGAAACCGGGGAGCTGTTTTTT,TRBV24-1,TRBJ2-2,-,TRBD1
CASSLGAGTGELFF,TGTGCCAGCAGCTTAGGGGCCGGGACCGGGGAGCTGTTTTTT,TRBV11-2,TRBJ2-2,-,-
CASSVEGQGGNSPLHF,TGTGCCAGCAGCGTAGAGGGTCAGGGAGGGAATTCACCCCTCCACTTT,TRBV9,TRBJ1-6,-,-
CAWGTGDYEQYF,TGTGCCTGGGGGACAGGGGACTACGAGCAGTACTTC,TRBV30,TRBJ2-7,few,TRBD1
CASINEGRWEAFF,TGTGCCAGCATTAATGAGGGGAGATGGGAAGCTTTCTTT,TRBV12-3/TRBV12-4,TRBJ1-1,once,-